The 32 T cell receptor beta chains below all came from one sample that was sequenced in a study of shared clonotypes between healthy human individuals. Here immunoSEQ multiplex PCR was the method, and the copy in TCRdb shows in-frame clones only, minus some. The sample lists about 120,000 clones; 68% were seen once. The source material was memory CD8+ T cells sorted from blood. Specified subset: CD45RO+ cells pooled with CCR7-negative TemRA cells. These receptors all come from a woman in her twenties or thirties in good health.

This clone was seen just once. At the DNA level, this CDR3 is encoded by other sequences in the same sample as well. The chain couples TRBV14 to TRBJ1-2; D not certain. CDR1 and CDR2 from the germline V gene are SGHDN and FVKESK. This CDR3 is built from 13 residues. With 1 base removed from V and 4 bases from J, the gap between germline ends came to 7 bases. The CDR3 nucleotides are TGTGCCAGCAGCCAAGTTGGTACCTATGGCTACACCTTC. This codes for CASSQVGTYGYTF.

This chain links TRBV19 with TRBJ2-1; D unclear. V lost 5 bases and J lost 0, with 11 bases in between. This CDR3 is 15 amino acids long. Germline loops: CDR1 LNHDA, CDR2 SQIVND (reference sequence). The DNA of the CDR3 is TGTGCCAGTAGTTTACAGATAAGCTCCTACAATGAGCAGTTCTTC. Its translation: CASSLQISSYNEQFF.

The chain joins TRBV5-1 to TRBJ2-3, with a tentative D call TRBD1 (6 bases). V was trimmed by 4 bases and J by 8 bases, leaving 20 bases between them. This CDR3 has 15 amino acids. CDR1 and CDR2 (germline): SGHRS, YFSETQ. The CDR3 is CASSDRQTRGGTQYF. For the CDR3, the DNA is TGCGCCAGCAGCGACAGACAAACCCGAGGGGGTACGCAGTATTTT.

This chain links TRBV4-1 with TRBJ2-5; 7 bases map to TRBD2. From germline, CDR1 is MGHRA and CDR2 YSYEKL. This CDR3 region has 14 residues. The junction had 3 bases not matched to a gene; V was cut back by 1 base and J by 4 bases. In DNA, the CDR3 is TGCGCCAGCAGCCAAGGACTAGCCGGAGAGACCCAGTACTTC. Protein product: CASSQGLAGETQYF.

The chain joins TRBV28 to TRBJ2-5; the D gene could be TRBD1 or TRBD2 (5 bases each). The DNA end lines up better with TRBJ2-7; the J call may be wrong. The CDR3 spans 15 residues. CDR1 and CDR2 (germline): MDHEN, SYDVKM. This chain's CDR3 is CASSLGTVSSYEQYF. CDR3 DNA: TGTGCCAGCAGTCTCGGGACGGTTAGCTCCTACGAGCAGTACTTC.

CDR3 coding DNA: TGTGCCAGCAGCTTAGGGTCGGGAGGCTACGAGCAGTACTTC. Protein: CASSLGSGGYEQYF. The chain employs TRBV7-8 and TRBJ2-7, with TRBD2 matching over 7 bases. This CDR3 has 14 residues. CDR1 and CDR2 (germline): SGHVS, FQNEAQ. Trimming took 1 base from V and 3 from J; bases not matched to a gene: 3. Variable domain in full (rest from reference TRBV7-8 and TRBJ2-7): GAGVSQSPRYKVAKRGQDVALRCDPISGHVSLFWYQQALGQGPEFLTYFQNEAQLDKSGLPSDRFFAERPEGSVSTLKIQRTQQEDSAVYLCASSLGSGGYEQYFGPGTRLTVT.

About this clone itself: A far larger clone is just one base off, so this is likely a read error. The chain couples TRBV2 to TRBJ2-7; the D is unclear. The V end lost 3 bases, the J end lost 0 bases, and 9 bases lay between the germline ends. This CDR3 is 14 amino acids long. CDR1 and CDR2 from the germline V gene are SNHLY and FYNNEI. The CDR3 DNA follows: TGTGCCAGCAGTGAGAGACACCACTCCTACGAGCAGTACTTC. Its protein is CASSERHHSYEQYF. Combining the CDR3 with reference TRBV2 and TRBJ2-7 gives the whole variable domain EPEVTQTPSHQVTQMGQEVILRCVPISNHLYFYWYRQILGQKVEFLVSFYNNEISEKSEIFDDQFSVERPDGSNFTLKIRSTKLEDSAMYFCASSERHHSYEQYFGPGTRLTVT.

The rearrangement links TRBV6-1 to TRBJ2-7; D not resolved. Trimming pared 3 bases from V and 4 bases from J, leaving 13 bases between. Germline values: CDR1 MNHNS, CDR2 SASEGT. This CDR3 has 14 residues. DNA of the CDR3: TGTGCCAGCAGTGATCTCGGCGTCCGATACGAGCAGTACTTC. Its translation: CASSDLGVRYEQYF.

The J gene is TRBJ2-5, the V gene TRBV6-6; TRBD2 matches 7 bases. The junction had 4 bases not matched to a gene; V was cut back by 5 bases and J by 7 bases. Germline V gene lookup returns CDR1 MNHNY and CDR2 SVGAGI (reference sequence). This CDR3 region has 12 residues. Written as DNA, the CDR3 is TGTGCCAGCAGTCCCCCGGGGGGGACCCAGTACTTC. It is translated as CASSPPGGTQYF.

V gene TRBV5-1 combines with J gene TRBJ1-2; D is uncertain. The CDR3 spans 15 residues. The ends were cut back, 4 bases at V and 4 bases at J, with 17 bases in the middle. Germline V CDR1 and CDR2: SGHRS, YFSETQ. CDR3 loop: CASSGTLTGPYGYTF. The DNA for the CDR3 is TGCGCCAGCAGCGGAACACTGACCGGCCCCTATGGCTACACCTTC. Together with reference TRBV5-1 and TRBJ1-2, the CDR3 gives the full variable domain: KAGVTQTPRYLIKTRGQQVTLSCSPISGHRSVSWYQQTPGQGLQFLFEYFSETQRNKGNFPGRFSGRQFSNSRSEMNVSTLELGDSALYLCASSGTLTGPYGYTFGSGTRLTVV.

The rearrangement links TRBV6-1 to TRBJ2-7, with D possibly being TRBD1 (5 bases). V was trimmed by 4 bases and J by 0 bases, leaving 13 bases between them. The CDR3 totals 15 residues. The germline CDR1 and CDR2 sequences are MNHNS and SASEGT. This chain's CDR3 is CASSGSDSASYEQYF. DNA of the CDR3: TGTGCCAGCAGTGGTTCCGACAGTGCCTCCTACGAGCAGTACTTC.

This clone was found many times. The J gene is TRBJ2-3, the V gene TRBV27; 12 nucleotides line up with TRBD2. Per the germline V gene, CDR1 is MNHEY and CDR2 is SMNVEV (reference sequence). This CDR3 spans 14 amino acids. The ends lost 8 bases at V and 6 bases at J; junction bases unmatched: 6. The CDR3 here is CASRLAGEADTQYF. The CDR3 nucleotides read TGTGCCAGCCGACTAGCGGGAGAGGCGGATACGCAGTATTTT.

The chain employs TRBV5-6 and TRBJ2-7, with TRBD2 as a possible D gene (6 bases). From germline, CDR1 is SGHDT and CDR2 YYEEEE. V shed 2 bases and J shed 7 bases, with 13 bases lying between them. The length of the CDR3 is 13 residues. The CDR3 loop reads CASSFGGILEQYF. The CDR3 bases are TGTGCCAGCAGCTTTGGCGGGATCTTAGAGCAGTACTTC.

This chain uses TRBV13 with TRBJ2-1, with D possibly being TRBD2 (5 bases). CDR1 is PRHDT, CDR2 FYEKMQ, per germline (reference sequence). The germline V and J ends were trimmed by 5 bases and 7 bases, with 15 bases remaining between them. The CDR3 sequence is 14 residues long. The CDR3 reads CASSRPIGVNEQFF. CDR3 nucleotide sequence: TGTGCCAGCAGCCGACCCATCGGGGTGAATGAGCAGTTCTTC. The full variable domain, rest sourced from reference TRBV13 and TRBJ2-1, is AAGVIQSPRHLIKEKRETATLKCYPIPRHDTVYWYQQGPGQDPQFLISFYEKMQSDKGSIPDRFSAQQFSDYHSELNMSSLELGDSALYFCASSRPIGVNEQFFGPGTRLTVL.

This chain connects TRBV11-2 to TRBJ2-7; D is uncertain. V lost 0 bases and J lost 2, with 11 bases in between. The CDR3 consists of 15 residues. Germline CDR1 SGHAT, CDR2 FQNNGV. CDR3 sequence reads: CASSLEYLHTYEQYF. The CDR3 DNA sequence: TGTGCCAGCAGCTTAGAATACTTGCATACCTACGAGCAGTACTTC.

With respect to this clone: A far larger clone is just one base off, so this is likely a read error. The chain recombines TRBV7-9 with TRBJ2-7, with 7 bases fitting TRBD2. The CDR3 is made up of 13 amino acids. From germline, CDR1 is SEHNR and CDR2 FQNEAQ (reference sequence). CDR3 amino acids: CASSDLADYGQYF. CDR3 DNA sequence: TGTGCCAGCAGCGACCTAGCGGACTACGGGCAGTACTTC.

This chain uses TRBV2 with TRBJ2-7; 11 nucleotides match TRBD2. This CDR3 comprises 15 residues. From germline, CDR1 is SNHLY and CDR2 FYNNEI. V lost 6 bases to trimming and J lost 0 bases; unmatched junction nucleotides: 4. DNA for the CDR3: TGTGCCAGCAGAAGACTAGCGGGGAACTCCTACGAGCAGTACTTC. Residues: CASRRLAGNSYEQYF.

This clone was picked up one time. The V call is TRBV4-2, the J call TRBJ2-1; TRBD2 matches 7 bases. CDR1 LGHNA and CDR2 YNFKEQ come from the germline V gene. V lost 3 bases to trimming and J lost 5 bases; unmatched junction nucleotides: 7. The CDR3 totals 15 residues. Here the CDR3 DNA reads TGTGCCAGCAGCCAGGGGATAGCGGGTCACAATGAGCAGTTCTTC. This translates into CASSQGIAGHNEQFF.

CDR3 bases: TGTGCCACCTACGAGGGGCTGCGGGGCTACACCTTC. Translated, it gives CATYEGLRGYTF. The chain is built from TRBV27 and TRBJ1-2; perhaps TRBD1 as D (5 bases). The CDR3 loop spans 12 amino acids. The V gene's germline CDR1 is MNHEY and CDR2 SMNVEV (reference sequence). Trimming shortened V by 10 bases and J by 8 bases, and 17 bases separated the two germline ends.

The V call is TRBV2, the J call TRBJ2-3, with 7 bases that match TRBD2. This CDR3 is built from 19 residues. Germline CDR1 is SNHLY and CDR2 is FYNNEI. Germline trimming cut 5 bases from V and 4 bases from J; bases unmatched to any gene: 21. The CDR3 loop reads CASSSPGVVDSGLADTQYF. The CDR3 bases are TGTGCCAGCAGTTCCCCCGGAGTGGTTGATAGCGGGTTAGCAGATACGCAGTATTTT. Variable domain in full (rest from reference TRBV2 and TRBJ2-3): EPEVTQTPSHQVTQMGQEVILRCVPISNHLYFYWYRQILGQKVEFLVSFYNNEISEKSEIFDDQFSVERPDGSNFTLKIRSTKLEDSAMYFCASSSPGVVDSGLADTQYFGPGTRLTVL.

The rearrangement joins TRBV6-1 to TRBJ1-3; D gene unclear. The V gene lost 2 bases and the J gene lost 0 bases, with 11 bases spanning the gap. The CDR3 has 16 residues. Germline CDR1 MNHNS, CDR2 SASEGT. CDR3 coding DNA: TGTGCCAGCAGTGAAAGTCCCATGGACTCTGGAAACACCATATATTTT. Translating gives CASSESPMDSGNTIYF.

The genes are TRBV28 and TRBJ2-1; 7 nucleotides align to TRBD2. The ends lost 5 bases at V and 1 base at J; junction bases unmatched: 5. The CDR3 has 15 residues. Germline CDR1 reads MDHEN; CDR2 reads SYDVKM. CDR3 sequence reads: CASSPSGISYNEQFF. The CDR3 nucleotides are TGTGCCAGCAGTCCAAGCGGGATATCCTACAATGAGCAGTTCTTC.

The chain links TRBV15 to TRBJ2-6, with D possibly matching TRBD1 (6 bases). CDR1 and CDR2 (germline): LNHNV, YYDKDF (reference sequence). This CDR3 contains 15 residues. V was shortened by 5 bases and J by 4 bases, with 12 bases between the two germline ends. The CDR3 spells CATSARGTGANVLTF. DNA for the CDR3: TGTGCCACCAGCGCCAGGGGAACCGGGGCCAACGTCCTGACTTTC.

This clone has a handful of counts. The genes are TRBV28 and TRBJ2-3, with a possible D match to TRBD2 (5 bases). The V end was cut by 1 base, the J end by 3 bases, with 8 bases between. This CDR3 region has 14 residues. Germline values: CDR1 MDHEN, CDR2 SYDVKM. The DNA of the CDR3 is TGTGCCAGCAGTTTATATCGGGGAACAGATACGCAGTATTTT. Protein product: CASSLYRGTDTQYF.

The gene calls are TRBV11-2 and TRBJ1-2; possibly TRBD1 for D (5 bases). CDR1 is SGHAT and CDR2 is FQNNGV in the germline V gene. Trimming left V 5 bases short and J 4 bases short, with 17 bases between. The CDR3 runs to 15 residues. CDR3 in amino acids: CASSQTQAAGYGYTF. CDR3 sequence (DNA): TGTGCCAGCAGCCAGACACAGGCCGCTGGCTATGGCTACACCTTC. Using reference TRBV11-2 and TRBJ1-2 for the parts outside the CDR3, the full variable domain is EAGVAQSPRYKIIEKRQSVAFWCNPISGHATLYWYQQILGQGPKLLIQFQNNGVVDDSQLPKDRFSAERLKGVDSTLKIQPAKLEDSAVYLCASSQTQAAGYGYTFGSGTRLTVV.

With respect to this clone: A much larger clone sits a single nucleotide away, making a read error possible. The gene calls are TRBV7-6 and TRBJ2-1; 7 bases are a match to TRBD1. The CDR3 runs 12 residues. V lost 4 bases to trimming and J lost 10 bases; unmatched junction nucleotides: 4. The V gene's germline CDR1 is SGHVS and CDR2 FNYEAQ. The CDR3 sequence is CASSSPGGEQFF. The CDR3 nucleotides read TGTGCCAGCAGCTCCCCAGGGGGAGAGCAGTTCTTC.

The chain links TRBV28 to TRBJ1-2; D unresolved. Germline V CDR1 and CDR2: MDHEN, SYDVKM. Trimming left V 2 bases short and J 8 bases short, with 24 bases between. This CDR3 contains 17 residues. CDR3 in amino acids: CASSLGIPVPTLGGYTF. The CDR3 nucleotides are TGTGCCAGCAGTTTAGGTATTCCCGTCCCCACTCTAGGGGGCTACACCTTC.

The sample holds one count of this clone. The chain employs TRBV4-2 and TRBJ2-5; the match to TRBD2 covers 7 bases. CDR3 size: 16 residues. CDR1 is LGHNA and CDR2 is YNFKEQ in the germline V gene. Unmatched junction bases numbered 8, after V lost 1 base and J lost 3 bases. The CDR3 protein is CASSQGSAGVEETQYF. The CDR3 DNA reads as TGTGCCAGCAGCCAAGGGTCTGCGGGAGTAGAAGAGACCCAGTACTTC.

The V and J genes are TRBV19 and TRBJ2-7, with D tentatively TRBD2 (5 bases). The germline CDR1 and CDR2 sequences are LNHDA and SQIVND (reference sequence). V was shortened by 0 bases and J by 3 bases, with 15 bases between the two germline ends. This CDR3 has 16 residues. DNA for the CDR3: TGTGCCAGTAGTATAGATCCGATATTAGAGGGCTACGAGCAGTACTTC. Its translation: CASSIDPILEGYEQYF.

The chain links TRBV9 to TRBJ2-1; 7 bases map to TRBD2. V lost 3 bases, J lost 0 bases, and 12 bases stayed unmatched. The CDR3 has 18 amino acids. CDR1 SGDLS and CDR2 YYNGEE come from the germline V gene. CDR3 coding DNA: TGTGCCAGCAGCGCGAAACAACCAGCGGGAAGCTCCTACAATGAGCAGTTCTTC. Translation gives CASSAKQPAGSSYNEQFF. Variable domain in full (rest from reference TRBV9 and TRBJ2-1): DSGVTQTPKHLITATGQRVTLRCSPRSGDLSVYWYQQSLDQGLQFLIQYYNGEERAKGNILERFSAQQFPDLHSELNLSSLELGDSALYFCASSAKQPAGSSYNEQFFGPGTRLTVL.

The V gene is TRBV28, the J gene TRBJ1-3, with a possible D match to TRBD1 (5 bases). This CDR3 is built from 21 residues. V was shortened by 6 bases and J by 0 bases, with 30 bases between the two germline ends. Germline V gene sequence: CDR1 MDHEN, CDR2 SYDVKM. The CDR3 loop is CASRGRIGADGKTYSGNTIYF. The DNA for the CDR3 is TGTGCCAGCAGAGGCCGCATAGGGGCGGACGGGAAGACTTACTCTGGAAACACCATATATTTT.

CDR3 in DNA: TGTGCCATCAGCAACACTAGCGGGAGAAGCACAGATACGCAGTATTTT. Amino acids: CAISNTSGRSTDTQYF. This rearrangement joins TRBV10-3 to TRBJ2-3; 11 nucleotides line up with TRBD2. V dropped 6 bases and J dropped 0; count of bases not matched to a gene: 5. The CDR3 spans 16 residues. CDR1 and CDR2 (germline): ENHRY, SYGVKD.